The following is a T cell receptor beta chain sequence with its context. The record originates from a study of blood T cell repertoires in COVID-19. Study in general: Whether acute or convalescent, the COVID-19 samples came from the United States, Italy and Spain. PBMCs, B-cell-depleted T cells, or T cells were the source of the cDNA or gDNA that made up the material.

Original handling: Reference gene primer amplification yielded estimated nucleated cell counts. TCRdb's copy holds only in-frame clones and misses some; the assay was immunoSEQ multiplex PCR. The DNA was the basis for D and trimming; V, J and clone size are from that table. Of roughly 150,000 clones in the sample, over 75% are singletons; the top ten hold roughly 2.8%. Source material: peripheral blood. This clonotype originated in a man aged 65-85 years with acute or convalescent COVID-19.

Written as DNA, the CDR3 is TGCGCCAGCAGCCCAAGCGGGCCCGAATCAGATACGCAGTATTTT. This sequence encodes CASSPSGPESDTQYF. The chain couples TRBV10-1 to TRBJ2-3, with D perhaps TRBD2 (6 bases). The CDR3 consists of 15 residues. Per the germline V gene, CDR1 is WNHNN and CDR2 is SYGVQD (reference sequence). The V end was cut by 6 bases, the J end by 4 bases, with 17 bases between.